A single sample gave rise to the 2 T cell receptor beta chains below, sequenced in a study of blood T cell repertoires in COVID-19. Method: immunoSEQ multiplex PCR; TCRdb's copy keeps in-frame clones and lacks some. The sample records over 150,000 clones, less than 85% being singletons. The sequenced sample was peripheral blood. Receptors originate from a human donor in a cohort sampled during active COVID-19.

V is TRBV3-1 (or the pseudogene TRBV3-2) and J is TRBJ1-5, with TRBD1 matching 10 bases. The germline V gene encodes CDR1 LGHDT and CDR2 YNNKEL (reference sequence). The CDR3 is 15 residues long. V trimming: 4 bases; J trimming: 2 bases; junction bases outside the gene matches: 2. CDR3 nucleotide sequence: TGTGCCAGCAGCCGCGGGACAGGGGGCAATCAGCCCCAGCATTTT. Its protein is CASSRGTGGNQPQHF.

CDR3 coding DNA: TGCGCCAGCAGCTTGGGGCAGGCGTCCTACGAGCAGTACTTC. Protein sequence: CASSLGQASYEQYF. The V call is TRBV5-1, the J call TRBJ2-7; D remains ambiguous. This CDR3 has 14 residues. Germline V gene lookup returns CDR1 SGHRS and CDR2 YFSETQ. V was cut by 0 bases and J by 1 base, with 8 bases left in between. The variable domain in full, with the rest retrieved from reference TRBV5-1 and TRBJ2-7, is KAGVTQTPRYLIKTRGQQVTLSCSPISGHRSVSWYQQTPGQGLQFLFEYFSETQRNKGNFPGRFSGRQFSNSRSEMNVSTLELGDSALYLCASSLGQASYEQYFGPGTRLTVT.